The clone carrying this T cell receptor (beta chain) was observed many times. Germline CDR1 reads SGHNT; CDR2 reads YYREEE (reference sequence). V lost 3 bases to trimming and J lost 4 bases, with 9 bases between them. This CDR3 has 13 residues. The data derive from a study of T cell changes during pregnancy in multiple sclerosis. The table came from immunoSEQ multiplex PCR; TCRdb's copy has only in-frame clones and leaves some out. The sample contains about 60,000 clones, 91% of which appear only once. The chain couples TRBV5-4 to TRBJ2-3; D perhaps matches TRBD2 (5 bases). Specimen: CD4+ T cells from peripheral blood mononuclear cells, collected in the first trimester of pregnancy. The TCR comes from a female donor with multiple sclerosis, enrolled in a pregnancy study. The CDR3 bases are TGTGCCAGCAGCTCCGCGGGCGCAGATACGCAGTATTTT. Its translation: CASSSAGADTQYF.